This T cell receptor (beta chain) came from a study of beta chain features in type 1 diabetes (dated by TCRdb to the late 2010s). Notes on the research overall: Mean age, gender distribution, total cell number and subset yield did not differ between patients and healthy donors. The study compared TCRB repertoires of sorted circulating CD4+ T cell subsets between recently diagnosed type 1 diabetes patients and matched healthy donors. A total of approximately 100 million sorted cells were examined across all samples, and the number of cells per subset was strongly correlated with RNA yield. Whereas all 30 or so donors provided naive and central memory subsets, regulatory and stem cell-like memory subsets were isolated from just 8 patients and about 8 healthy donors.

General findings and caveats noted by the study authors: Shorter templates might have been favored by PCR, but patient and control samples were amplified and corrected together, so both groups would have been affected equally by any skew. At VDJ recombination sites, type 1 diabetes patients had fewer insertions and more deleted nucleotides, which implies abnormalities in thymic rearrangement. Naive, central memory and regulatory TCRB repertoires appeared to be more alike among patients than among healthy donors. Type 1 diabetes patients showed a moderate but significant shortening of TCRB CDR3 length in all four CD4+ subsets. Sequencing cDNA rather than genomic DNA could over-represent highly expressing activated cells, although activation and CD3 levels did not differ between groups. HLA sub-analyses involved small numbers of individuals, so any influence of HLA type on TCRB rearrangement remained unresolved.

V is cut back by 3 bases and J by 1 base, with 2 bases in the junction unmatched. Including the terminal cysteine and phenylalanine, the CDR3 comprises 15 residues. The read is trimmed to its CDR3 DNA, 45 bases read in frame from base 1. CDR1 and CDR2 are read off the germline V gene as SGHAT and FQNNGV. Each donor gave one peripheral blood draw, averaging approximately 110 mL, which was collected into heparinised tubes. Naive, central memory, regulatory and stem cell-like memory CD4+ T cells were sorted on a BD FACSAria II using a panel including CD45RO, CCR7, CD25, CD127, CD95 and CD27. A purity above 98% was achieved for all sorted populations. Right away, PBMCs were isolated by Lymphoprep density gradient centrifugation and were stained directly, with no culture step. So that batch effects would be minimized, each experiment stained and sorted samples in pairs, pairing one healthy donor with one patient.

As for this clone: The antigen it recognizes is unknown. No much larger clone exists at a distance of one base, and base qualities are not known.

The High Capacity cDNA Reverse Transcription Kit was used to reverse transcribe all of the isolated RNA, meaning that expressed TCRB transcripts were what got sequenced. Naive, central memory and regulatory T cell samples underwent deep immunoSEQ sequencing, averaging approximately 3.5 million total reads per sample. Sorted cells were lysed in RLT buffer and RNA was extracted with DNase-treated RNeasy Micro or Mini kits, depending on cell number. Each cell subset was processed separately to prevent cross-contamination, with patient and healthy donor samples processed together. TCRB sequences were amplified from cDNA with the immunoSEQ multiplex PCR, producing 87-bp fragments spanning the CDR3 region. Sequencing of the amplicons was done on the Illumina HiSeq platform. The original pipeline was this. Synthetic template baselines were used to correct PCR bias computationally, reads within Hamming distance 2 were collapsed, and singletons that could not be merged were discarded. Reads were aligned against IMGT to assign V, D and J genes, CDR3 length and insertions or deletions at six rearrangement sites. Within each subset, clonotype counts were normalized to the number of sorted cells before true diversity and Gini coefficients were calculated with the tcR R package. The overlap coefficient, calculated on TCRB nucleotide sequences, was used to measure repertoire sharing. Out-of-frame TCRB sequences from naive cells were analyzed as a proxy for the pre-selection repertoire. The table was pulled from immuneACCESS by TCRdb, which kept in-frame rearrangements only. Such tables lose some clones; where checked, under half of the loss comes from unresolved V genes, and the rest has no known cause. V and J calls and clone size are those listed in that table; D and trimming were worked out from the DNA. For this sample there are approximately 150,000 clones; under 11% appear just once. Together, the top ten hold under 1.5% of the sample.

The rearranged segments are TRBV11-2 and TRBJ2-7, with 11 bases aligning to TRBD1. The clonotype was recovered from a man between 18 and 35 years old in good health. The source material was naive CD4+ T cells from blood. What the cell subset or site label conveys for this sample: true naive CD4+ T cells. The CDR3 corresponds to CASSFGTGGSYEQYF. The base sequence is TGTGCCAGCAGCTTTGGGACAGGGGGTTCCTACGAGCAGTACTTC.